The 24 T cell receptor beta chains below were found in one sample sequenced in a study of vaccination and CD4 T cells after COVID-19. Described treatment: roughly 10-day PBMC culture with coronavirus spike peptide pools or control peptides (ViraFEST assay). These receptors' targets are unknown. Sequenced with the Oncomine TCR Beta short-read assay was DNA taken from cultured CD4+ T cells. TCRdb passed the PCR reads through MiXCR, listing each CDR3 protein once. This table holds fewer than 12,000 distinct CDR3 sequences, around 21% found once. Sequenced material: CD4+ T cells from blood, cultured in vitro, taken after SARS-CoV-2 vaccination. The receptors were sampled from a human donor who had recovered from COVID-19.

The chain is built from TRBV30 and TRBJ2-7, with unresolved D. The CDR3 loop spans 12 amino acids. Germline CDR1 and CDR2: GTSNPN and SVGIG (reference sequence). Trimming removed 0 bases from V and 3 bases from J, with 6 bases in between. The chain's CDR3 is CAWSVDVYEQYF. The CDR3 nucleotides are TGTGCCTGGAGTGTGGATGTCTACGAGCAGTACTTC.

The chain couples TRBV2 to TRBJ1-6; TRBD1 matches 7 bases. V shed 2 bases, J shed 7 bases, and the junction held 5 bases outside the gene matches. This CDR3 comprises 15 residues. The germline gives CDR1 SNHLY, CDR2 FYNNEI. CDR3 DNA: TGTGCCAGCAGTGAAAGGGGGCCCCTAAATTCACCCCTCCACTTT. Translated, it gives CASSERGPLNSPLHF.

This clonotype was counted only a few times. The chain combines TRBV4-2 with TRBJ2-7, with 10 bases that match TRBD2. The V gene end was trimmed by 0 bases and the J gene end by 4 bases; junction bases not matched to a gene: 12. The CDR3 has 18 residues. Germline V gene lookup returns CDR1 LGHNA and CDR2 YNFKEQ. CDR3 in amino acids: CASSQDSIASGRVYEQYF. CDR3 nucleotide sequence: TGTGCCAGCAGCCAAGATAGTATAGCTAGCGGGAGAGTATACGAGCAGTACTTC.

As concerns this clonotype: This could be a read error, since a much larger clone is one nucleotide away. The chain couples TRBV7-2 to TRBJ1-1, with 7 bases aligning to TRBD1. CDR1 SGHTA and CDR2 FQGNSA come from the germline V gene. This CDR3 spans 15 amino acids. Unmatched junction bases numbered 11, after V lost 5 bases and J lost 5 bases. The CDR3 reads CASSPKEGARTEAFF. CDR3 sequence (DNA): TGTGCCAGCAGCCCAAAAGAGGGGGCACGAACTGAAGCTTTCTTT.

J is TRBJ2-5 and V is TRBV30; D uncertain. The CDR3 loop spans 13 amino acids. CDR1 and CDR2 from the germline V gene are GTSNPN and SVGIG (reference sequence). V dropped 3 bases and J dropped 7 bases, with 15 bases sitting between them. The CDR3 coding sequence is TGTGCCTGGAGCCCCGGTGTGCTTGGGACCCAGTACTTC. It yields the protein CAWSPGVLGTQYF.

In its sample, this clonotype was seen a few times. This sequence joins TRBV7-3 and TRBJ2-6; TRBD1 aligns across 8 bases. Germline values: CDR1 SGHTA, CDR2 FQGTGA. The CDR3 has 17 amino acids. V lost 4 bases and J lost 4; bases outside the gene matches: 9. The CDR3: CASSSTGALWGANVLTF. CDR3 in DNA: TGTGCCAGCAGCTCGACAGGGGCCCTATGGGGGGCCAACGTCCTGACTTTC.

The chain combines TRBV25-1 with TRBJ2-1; TRBD2 matches 11 bases. CDR1 is MGHDK, CDR2 SYGVNS, per germline. Trimming cost V 2 bases and J 10 bases; bases outside gene matches: 7. The CDR3 sequence is 15 residues long. The DNA for the CDR3 is TGTGCCAGCAGTGAAATTAGCGGGAGGGGACCGGAGCAGTTCTTC. Translated, it gives CASSEISGRGPEQFF. The full variable domain, in which reference TRBV25-1 and TRBJ2-1 provide the parts outside the CDR3, is EADIYQTPRYLVIGTGKKITLECSQTMGHDKMYWYQQDPGMELHLIHYSYGVNSTEKGDLSSESTVSRIRTEHFPLTLESARPSHTSQYLCASSEISGRGPEQFFGPGTRLTVL.

The CDR3 spells CASSLRDLQPQHF. For the CDR3, the DNA is TGTGCCAGCAGCCTCAGGGACCTACAGCCCCAGCATTTT. This chain links TRBV28 with TRBJ1-5; possibly TRBD1 for D (5 bases). Germline CDR1 and CDR2: MDHEN and SYDVKM. Trimming cost V 6 bases and J 7 bases, with 13 bases left between them. The length of the CDR3 is 13 residues.

CDR3 sequence (DNA): TGTGCCAGCAGCCAAGATTTGAGGGGGCAGTACGAGCAGTACTTC. It encodes CASSQDLRGQYEQYF. The chain couples TRBV4-2 to TRBJ2-7, with 7 bases fitting TRBD1. The CDR3 is 15 amino acids. Losses at the gene ends were 0 bases for V and 4 bases for J; bases not matched to a gene: 6. Germline V gives CDR1 LGHNA, CDR2 YNFKEQ.

There are a few counts of this clonotype. The V and J genes are TRBV4-1 and TRBJ1-5, with D unclear. Germline lookup yields CDR1 MGHRA and CDR2 YSYEKL. V gave up 0 bases and J gave up 3 bases, with 12 bases separating them. The CDR3 runs to 16 residues. This chain's CDR3 is CASSQDVGFLNQPQHF. CDR3 nucleotide sequence: TGCGCCAGCAGCCAAGATGTCGGGTTTCTCAATCAGCCCCAGCATTTT.

This clonotype was seen a handful of times. This chain uses TRBV5-1 with TRBJ2-7; 9 bases map to TRBD2. The CDR3 is 18 amino acids. Per the germline V gene, CDR1 is SGHRS and CDR2 is YFSETQ. Germline trimming cut 4 bases from V and 0 bases from J; bases unmatched to any gene: 14. CDR3: CASSHGGGAGGSSYEQYF. CDR3 nucleotides: TGCGCCAGCAGCCACGGGGGTGGAGCGGGGGGTTCCTCCTACGAGCAGTACTTC.

The chain uses TRBV18 and TRBJ1-6; the D gene is possibly TRBD1 (6 bases). Germline V lookup: CDR1 KGHSH, CDR2 LQKENI. The CDR3 has 14 amino acids. V was pared by 8 bases and J by 6 bases, with 14 bases between. The CDR3 region is CASAKDRLNSPLHF. The CDR3 DNA reads TGTGCCAGCGCTAAGGACAGACTTAATTCACCCCTCCACTTT.

The gene calls are TRBV25-1 and TRBJ2-5; D is unresolved. Looked up from germline, CDR1 is MGHDK and CDR2 is SYGVNS. The germline V and J ends were trimmed by 4 bases and 4 bases, with 4 bases remaining between them. The CDR3 runs to 11 residues. CDR3 DNA: TGTGCCAGCAGTGTCGGAGAGACCCAGTACTTC. It codes for CASSVGETQYF. The entire variable domain, with the rest obtained from reference TRBV25-1 and TRBJ2-5, is as follows: EADIYQTPRYLVIGTGKKITLECSQTMGHDKMYWYQQDPGMELHLIHYSYGVNSTEKGDLSSESTVSRIRTEHFPLTLESARPSHTSQYLCASSVGETQYFGPGTRLLVL.

This clonotype was detected a few times. V usage is TRBV7-2 and J usage is TRBJ2-7; no reliable D call. The CDR3 totals 12 residues. The germline V gene has CDR1 SGHTA and CDR2 FQGNSA. The germline V and J ends were trimmed by 5 bases and 5 bases, with 10 bases remaining between them. The CDR3 reads CASSPRTHEQYF. DNA for the CDR3: TGTGCCAGCAGCCCTCGAACCCACGAGCAGTACTTC. The full variable domain, its missing parts supplied by reference TRBV7-2 and TRBJ2-7, is GAGVSQSPSNKVTEKGKDVELRCDPISGHTALYWYRQSLGQGLEFLIYFQGNSAPDKSGLPSDRFSAERTGGSVSTLTIQRTQQEDSAVYLCASSPRTHEQYFGPGTRLTVT.

This clonotype occurred a few times. This rearrangement joins TRBV25-1 to TRBJ2-5; possible D gene TRBD2, 6 bases. CDR1 is MGHDK, CDR2 SYGVNS, per germline. The CDR3 consists of 14 residues. Trimming left V 4 bases short and J 1 base short, with 10 bases between. The CDR3 DNA is TGTGCCAGCAGTGGGGAGCGGGCCCAAGAGACCCAGTACTTC. Translated: CASSGERAQETQYF.

V gene TRBV12-3 or TRBV12-4 combines with J gene TRBJ1-2; 7 positions match TRBD1. The CDR3 has 14 residues. Trimming took 9 bases from V and 7 from J; bases not matched to a gene: 14. The chain's CDR3 is CASSVSRGLGGYTF. CDR3 coding DNA: TGTGCCAGTTCGGTCTCGAGGGGGCTGGGTGGCTACACCTTC.

This clonotype was recorded a few times. The chain joins TRBV2 to TRBJ2-3; D unresolved. Trimming left V 6 bases short and J 6 bases short, with 10 bases between. This CDR3 is 12 amino acids long. Germline V gene data show CDR1 as SNHLY and CDR2 as FYNNEI. This CDR3 reads CASSQIRDTQYF. CDR3 nucleotide sequence: TGTGCCAGCAGCCAAATCAGGGATACGCAGTATTTT.

This rearrangement joins TRBV12-3 or TRBV12-4 to TRBJ2-2; 10 bases are a match to TRBD2. CDR3 length: 15 amino acids. Trimming at V came to 7 bases and at J to 1 base, leaving 3 bases not matched to a gene. The CDR3 spells CASIRTSGNTGELFF. The CDR3 nucleotides are TGTGCCAGCATCCGGACTAGCGGGAACACCGGGGAGCTGTTTTTT.

By share of the sample, this clonotype is medium-sized. This rearrangement joins TRBV7-6 to TRBJ2-7; D might be TRBD1 or TRBD2, each matching 6 bases. Trimming cost V 4 bases and J 9 bases, with 22 bases left between them. Germline lookup yields CDR1 SGHVS and CDR2 FNYEAQ. This CDR3 contains 15 residues. The CDR3 loop reads CASSSASGAAGGQYF. The DNA for the CDR3 is TGTGCCAGCAGCTCCGCATCGGGGGCCGCCGGCGGGCAGTACTTC.

This clonotype has just a few counts. The chain couples TRBV28 to TRBJ2-7, with 8 bases identical to TRBD1. This CDR3 has 14 amino acids. Germline CDR1 MDHEN, CDR2 SYDVKM. Unmatched junction bases numbered 10, after V lost 5 bases and J lost 7 bases. The CDR3 loop reads CASSPGQASREQYF. The CDR3 DNA reads TGTGCCAGCAGTCCGGGACAGGCCTCGCGAGAGCAGTACTTC.

This clonotype is a singleton in its sample. This sequence joins TRBV28 and TRBJ2-2; 7 bases are a match to TRBD1. V lost 6 bases and J lost 5; bases outside the gene matches: 9. Germline lookup yields CDR1 MDHEN and CDR2 SYDVKM. The CDR3 is made up of 15 amino acids. The CDR3 DNA sequence: TGTGCCAGCAGGCGAACCGGGACAGTAACCGGGGAGCTGTTTTTT. This sequence encodes CASRRTGTVTGELFF.

This clonotype is judged medium-sized. The CDR3 nucleotides read TGCAGTGCTAGAGATCTCGACATTATAAACACTGAAGCTTTCTTT. Translated: CSARDLDIINTEAFF. This chain joins TRBV20-1 and TRBJ1-1; D gene ambiguous. Looked up from germline, CDR1 is DFQATT and CDR2 is SNEGSKA (reference sequence). Trimming took 0 bases from V and 2 from J, leaving 13 bases between them. The CDR3 has 15 amino acids.

This clonotype was counted only a few times. The V and J genes are TRBV7-9 and TRBJ2-1; 8 bases fit TRBD1. The germline V gene encodes CDR1 SEHNR and CDR2 FQNEAQ (reference sequence). The ends lost 5 bases at V and 3 bases at J; junction bases unmatched: 9. The CDR3 contains 16 residues. CDR3 coding DNA: TGTGCCAGCAGCCAGAGAGGCGGGACAGGCTACAATGAGCAGTTCTTC. It is translated as CASSQRGGTGYNEQFF. The complete variable domain, with remaining parts taken from reference TRBV7-9 and TRBJ2-1, reads DTGVSQNPRHKITKRGQNVTFRCDPISEHNRLYWYRQTLGQGPEFLTYFQNEAQLEKSRLLSDRFSAERPKGSFSTLEIQRTEQGDSAMYLCASSQRGGTGYNEQFFGPGTRLTVL.

This clonotype turned up a few times. The V gene is TRBV20-1, the J gene TRBJ2-5; 12 bases are a match to TRBD2. CDR1 and CDR2 from the germline V gene are DFQATT and SNEGSKA (reference sequence). This CDR3 contains 17 residues. V trimming: 3 bases; J trimming: 4 bases; junction bases outside the gene matches: 12. The DNA of the CDR3 is TGCAGTGCTAGGCGGGGACTAGCGGGTATCCTGGGAGAGACCCAGTACTTC. The encoded protein is CSARRGLAGILGETQYF.